This is a list of T cell receptor beta chains from one sample in a study of blood T cell repertoires in COVID-19. Clones were read by immunoSEQ multiplex PCR, and TCRdb kept only the in-frame ones, dropping some. The sample lists approximately 180,000 clones; over 60% were seen once. Sequenced: peripheral blood. The receptors shown here come from a woman between 65 and 79 years old with acute or convalescent COVID-19. Each CDR3 is given with its conserved first and last residue. The D gene is left open where the match is weak. Clone size, where shown, is once, few, many, or a class for clones that have expanded.

D: .
J: TRBJ2-5
V: TRBV9
size: .
CDR3: CASSVTGGWRQETQYF
DNA: TGTGCCAGCAGCGTGACGGGCGGGTGGAGACAAGAGACCCAGTACTTC

D: .
J: TRBJ2-1
V: TRBV24-1
size: once
CDR3: CATSDFSDEQFF
DNA: TGTGCCACCAGTGACTTCAGCGATGAGCAGTTCTTC

D: .
J: TRBJ2-1
V: TRBV5-1
size: .
CDR3: CASSLAGAPLNEQFF
DNA: TGCGCCAGCAGCTTGGCAGGGGCCCCCCTCAATGAGCAGTTCTTC

D: TRBD1
J: TRBJ1-1
V: TRBV29-1
size: .
CDR3: CSVAAGGNTEAFF
DNA: TGCAGCGTTGCGGCAGGGGGGAACACTGAAGCTTTCTTT

D: TRBD1
J: TRBJ2-2
V: TRBV2
size: few
CDR3: CASSLQGADTGELFF
DNA: TGTGCCAGCAGCCTTCAGGGGGCGGACACCGGGGAGCTGTTTTTT

D: .
J: TRBJ2-5
V: TRBV24-1
size: .
CDR3: CATSDPLIAETQYF
DNA: TGTGCCACCAGTGATCCTCTGATCGCGGAGACCCAGTACTTC

D: .
J: TRBJ2-2
V: TRBV3-1/TRBV3-2
size: .
CDR3: CASSQDPFGSNTGELFF
DNA: TGTGCCAGCAGCCAAGATCCTTTCGGTTCGAACACCGGGGAGCTGTTTTTT

D: .
J: TRBJ2-2
V: TRBV5-6
size: few
CDR3: CASSFGTLNTGELFF
DNA: TGTGCCAGCAGCTTTGGGACACTAAACACCGGGGAGCTGTTTTTT

D: .
J: TRBJ1-2
V: TRBV30
size: few
CDR3: CAWSVGGAHPGGYTF
DNA: TGTGCCTGGAGTGTAGGTGGGGCACACCCTGGGGGCTACACCTTC

D: TRBD1
J: TRBJ1-2
V: TRBV5-4
size: .
CDR3: CASSFGGQGVNYGYTF
DNA: TGTGCCAGCAGCTTTGGAGGACAGGGGGTGAACTATGGCTACACCTTC

D: .
J: TRBJ1-1
V: TRBV3-1/TRBV3-2
size: .
CDR3: CASSPPGQIMNTEAFF
DNA: TGTGCCAGCAGCCCACCCGGACAGATAATGAACACTGAAGCTTTCTTT

D: .
J: TRBJ2-2
V: TRBV9
size: .
CDR3: CASSGYITNTGELFF
DNA: TGTGCCAGCAGCGGATACATCACGAACACCGGGGAGCTGTTTTTT

D: TRBD2
J: TRBJ2-7
V: TRBV19
size: .
CDR3: CASSRSGSSYEQYF
DNA: TGTGCCAGTAGCAGAAGCGGGAGCTCCTACGAGCAGTACTTC

D: .
J: TRBJ2-6
V: TRBV5-6
size: .
CDR3: CASSLGSGAGANVLTF
DNA: TGTGCCAGCAGCTTGGGCTCAGGGGCCGGGGCCAACGTCCTGACTTTC

D: .
J: TRBJ2-2
V: TRBV7-2
size: few
CDR3: CASSPLTSTAGELFF
DNA: TGTGCCAGCAGCCCGCTGACTAGTACGGCCGGGGAGCTGTTTTTT

D: .
J: TRBJ2-5
V: TRBV3-1/TRBV3-2
size: .
CDR3: CASSPDLASPRTQYF
DNA: TGTGCCAGCAGCCCAGACCTTGCGTCACCACGTACCCAGTACTTC

D: TRBD1
J: TRBJ2-1
V: TRBV10-3
size: .
CDR3: CATSRDRDNEQFF
DNA: TGTGCCACCTCCCGGGACAGGGACAATGAGCAGTTCTTC

D: .
J: TRBJ1-4
V: TRBV5-6
size: .
CDR3: CASSPWWQGGEKLFF
DNA: TGTGCCAGCAGCCCATGGTGGCAGGGTGGTGAAAAACTGTTTTTT

D: TRBD1
J: TRBJ2-1
V: TRBV7-3
size: .
CDR3: CASRQSGTEHNEQFF
DNA: TGTGCCAGCAGACAATCCGGGACAGAACACAATGAGCAGTTCTTC

D: .
J: TRBJ1-1
V: TRBV19
size: few
CDR3: CASSIGAGGTEAFF
DNA: TGTGCCAGTAGTATCGGCGCGGGTGGGACTGAAGCTTTCTTT

D: TRBD2
J: TRBJ2-1
V: TRBV9
size: once
CDR3: CASSGGLAGLNEQFF
DNA: TGTGCCAGCAGCGGGGGACTAGCGGGGCTCAATGAGCAGTTCTTC

D: TRBD1
J: TRBJ2-2
V: TRBV11-3
size: few
CDR3: CASSWGLQGASGELFF
DNA: TGTGCCAGCAGCTGGGGGTTACAGGGGGCGTCCGGGGAGCTGTTTTTT

D: .
J: TRBJ2-7
V: TRBV5-1
size: .
CDR3: CASRSERYEQYF
DNA: TGCGCCAGCCGTTCTGAGAGATACGAGCAGTACTTC

D: .
J: TRBJ2-1
V: TRBV21-1
size: .
CDR3: CASSKGGSGGRSSYNEQFF
DNA: TGTGCCAGCAGCAAAGGGGGTAGCGGGGGAAGGAGCTCCTACAATGAGCAGTTCTTC

D: .
J: TRBJ1-6
V: TRBV7-3
size: .
CDR3: CASSLSGQANSPLHF
DNA: TGTGCCAGCAGCTTATCCGGACAAGCAAATTCACCCCTCCACTTT

D: .
J: TRBJ2-7
V: TRBV2
size: .
CDR3: CASSGRGEQYF
DNA: TGTGCCAGCAGTGGGCGGGGCGAGCAGTACTTC

D: .
J: TRBJ1-1
V: TRBV7-3
size: .
CDR3: CASSASRGNTEAFF
DNA: TGTGCCAGCAGCGCCTCCCGCGGGAACACTGAAGCTTTCTTT

D: .
J: TRBJ2-3
V: TRBV11-2
size: .
CDR3: CASSLGLGGALHTQYF
DNA: TGTGCCAGCAGCTTAGGATTGGGGGGTGCTTTACATACGCAGTATTTT

D: .
J: TRBJ2-7
V: TRBV19
size: .
CDR3: CASSSAGYEQYF
DNA: TGTGCCAGTAGTTCGGCGGGCTACGAGCAGTACTTC

D: .
J: TRBJ2-5
V: TRBV5-1
size: .
CDR3: CASSFAGNRGVTQYF
DNA: TGCGCCAGCAGCTTTGCCGGCAACCGCGGTGTGACCCAGTACTTC

D: TRBD1
J: TRBJ2-1
V: TRBV19
size: .
CDR3: CASSPDRARNEQFF
DNA: TGTGCCAGTAGTCCCGACAGGGCCCGCAATGAGCAGTTCTTC

D: .
J: TRBJ1-4
V: TRBV30
size: .
CDR3: CAWSLDEKLFF
DNA: TGTGCCTGGAGTCTAGACGAAAAACTGTTTTTT

D: TRBD2
J: TRBJ2-7
V: TRBV6-5
size: .
CDR3: CASLPAGGPLNEQYF
DNA: TGTGCCAGCCTACCAGCGGGAGGGCCGTTAAACGAGCAGTACTTC

D: TRBD2
J: TRBJ2-5
V: TRBV5-1
size: .
CDR3: CASSLDGAGGSSSSQYF
DNA: TGCGCCAGCAGCTTGGATGGAGCGGGAGGTTCTTCTTCGTCCCAGTACTTC

D: .
J: TRBJ2-7
V: TRBV11-2
size: .
CDR3: CASSASFAEGFF
DNA: TGTGCCAGCAGCGCATCTTTTGCGGAGGGCTTCTTC

D: TRBD1
J: TRBJ2-2
V: TRBV7-9
size: .
CDR3: CASSPGTGLEGSTGELFF
DNA: TGTGCCAGCAGCCCCGGGACAGGGTTAGAGGGGAGCACCGGGGAGCTGTTTTTT

D: TRBD2
J: TRBJ2-1
V: TRBV3-1/TRBV3-2
size: .
CDR3: CASSPGLAGVGIDDEQFF
DNA: TGTGCAAGCTCACCGGGACTAGCGGGAGTGGGGATTGACGATGAGCAGTTCTTC

D: .
J: TRBJ2-1
V: TRBV5-8
size: once
CDR3: CAASRYRQPNEQFF
DNA: TGTGCCGCCAGCAGGTACCGACAGCCCAATGAGCAGTTCTTC

D: TRBD2
J: TRBJ2-3
V: TRBV29-1
size: few
CDR3: CSGRLAGGSDTQYF
DNA: TGCAGCGGAAGACTAGCGGGGGGGTCGGATACGCAGTATTTT

D: TRBD2
J: TRBJ2-7
V: TRBV10-3
size: .
CDR3: CAISDSVRGSAYEQYF
DNA: TGTGCCATCAGTGATTCCGTTCGCGGGAGCGCTTACGAGCAGTACTTC

D: .
J: TRBJ2-5
V: TRBV5-5
size: .
CDR3: CASSLQGQETQYF
DNA: TGTGCCAGCAGCTTGCAGGGACAAGAGACCCAGTACTTC

D: TRBD2
J: TRBJ2-3
V: TRBV10-1
size: .
CDR3: CASSFAGGPQDTQYF
DNA: TGCGCCAGCAGTTTCGCGGGAGGGCCCCAAGATACGCAGTATTTT

D: .
J: TRBJ2-7
V: TRBV6-5
size: .
CDR3: CASEGTPTYEQYF
DNA: TGTGCCAGCGAGGGGACTCCGACCTACGAGCAGTACTTC

D: .
J: TRBJ1-5
V: TRBV23-1
size: .
CDR3: CASSQSFNREVVRSQPQHF
DNA: TGCGCCAGCAGTCAATCATTCAACAGGGAAGTGGTTAGAAGTCAGCCCCAGCATTTT

D: .
J: TRBJ2-7
V: TRBV9
size: .
CDR3: CASSAGSRSPYEQYF
DNA: TGTGCCAGCAGCGCCGGGTCCCGCTCTCCTTACGAGCAGTACTTC

D: .
J: TRBJ2-2
V: TRBV2
size: .
CDR3: CASSVGPGREVRELFF
DNA: TGTGCCAGCAGTGTCGGCCCGGGGAGAGAGGTCCGGGAGCTGTTTTTT